This is a list of T cell receptor beta chains from one sample in a study of T cells in Graves' hyperthyroidism and ophthalmopathy. TCRdb reprocessed the multiplex PCR reads via MiXCR and lists one record per CDR3 protein. Of about 350,000 distinct CDR3 sequences listed, around 14% are singletons. Sequencing was done on a sample of blood. The receptor source for this set is a woman in her 30s with Graves' hyperthyroidism. Each CDR3 is given with its conserved first and last residue. Where a row states a size, it is once, few, many or the class of an expanded clone; other rows omit it.

>TRBV3-1|-|TRBJ2-7
CASSQGLSPGEQYF
>TRBV2|many|TRBJ1-5
CASRATNQPQHF
>TRBV11-2|few|TRBJ2-7
CASSPDRGRGEQYF
>TRBV12-3/TRBV12-4|many|TRBJ1-1
CASGPWAGQAFF
>TRBV6-1|once|TRBJ2-3
CASSRDTKQDTQYF
>TRBV9|few|TRBJ2-4
CASSVEGGSGAKNIQYF
>TRBV28|few|TRBJ2-4
CASSAPRSIQYF
>TRBV6-5|-|TRBJ2-5
CASSYLGGIQETQYF
>TRBV4-1|-|TRBJ2-7
CASSQVALAVYYEQYF
>TRBV30|once|TRBJ2-1
CAWSAQGNNEQFF
>TRBV2|many|TRBJ1-4
CASSDTAINEKLFF
>TRBV7-9|many|TRBJ2-1
CASSTLEAKGEQFF
>TRBV28|many|TRBJ1-1
CASSLPRSMNTEAFF
>TRBV7-2|many|TRBJ2-1
CASSLSASGSIYEQFF
>TRBV28|many|TRBJ1-5
CASRKLGTANQPQHF
>TRBV6-2/TRBV6-3|-|TRBJ1-1
CASSYEAGTGEAFF
>TRBV14|-|TRBJ2-3
CASSHVGAGPDTQYF
>TRBV20-1|many|TRBJ2-1
CSARDFGTGGPDEQFF
>TRBV24-1|few|TRBJ1-5
CATSDNTGNQPQHF
>TRBV9|-|TRBJ2-1
CASSAQREINEQFF
>TRBV19|many|TRBJ2-5
CASSGDGPTGTQYF
>TRBV20-1|many|TRBJ1-1
CSAKQGYAEAFF
>TRBV2|many|TRBJ2-5
CASRSDRAARETQYF
>TRBV3-1|many|TRBJ2-3
CASSQGPYNAQEDTQYF
>TRBV6-5|few|TRBJ2-1
CASRFELASYNEQFF
>TRBV7-2|many|TRBJ2-3
CASSLRLVDHPVTRTDTQYF